The clone carrying this T cell receptor (beta chain) was seen just once. This sample includes further DNA sequences coding for the same CDR3. This entry comes from a study of blood T cell repertoires in COVID-19. About the study: The United States, Italy and Spain supplied acute and convalescent COVID-19 samples. PBMCs, B-cell-depleted T cells, or T cells were the source of the cDNA or gDNA that made up the material.

This CDR3 contains 13 residues. The germline V gene encodes CDR1 MNHEY and CDR2 SVGAGI. V shed 5 bases and J 4 bases; nucleotides not matched to a gene: 4. Authors' methods: Amplifying reference gene primers gave estimates of nucleated cell counts. Measured with immunoSEQ multiplex PCR; TCRdb has only the in-frame clones, and not every one. D and trimming were read from the DNA, whereas the V and J calls and clone size are those reported in that table. This sample has around 200,000 clones, with 84% found just once. The sequence derives from an elderly woman with active or convalescent COVID-19. This chain joins TRBV6-5 and TRBJ2-5; 7 nucleotides agree with TRBD2. Material: peripheral blood. The CDR3 bases are TGTGCCAGCAGTAGCTCGGGAGGAGAGACCCAGTACTTC. It encodes CASSSSGGETQYF.